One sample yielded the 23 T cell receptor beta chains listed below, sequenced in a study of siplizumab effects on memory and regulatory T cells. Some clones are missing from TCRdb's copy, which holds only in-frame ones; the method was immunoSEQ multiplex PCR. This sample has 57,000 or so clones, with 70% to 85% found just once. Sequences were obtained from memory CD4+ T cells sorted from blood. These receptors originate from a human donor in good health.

Here the CDR3 reads CASSSRSSGGETQYF. The CDR3 DNA sequence: TGTGCCAGCAGCTCGCGGAGTAGCGGGGGAGAGACCCAGTACTTC. The rearrangement links TRBV5-4 to TRBJ2-5, with 9 bases identical to TRBD2. V shed 3 bases, J shed 4 bases, and the junction held 7 bases outside the gene matches. In germline, CDR1 is SGHNT, CDR2 YYREEE (reference sequence). This CDR3 region has 15 residues.

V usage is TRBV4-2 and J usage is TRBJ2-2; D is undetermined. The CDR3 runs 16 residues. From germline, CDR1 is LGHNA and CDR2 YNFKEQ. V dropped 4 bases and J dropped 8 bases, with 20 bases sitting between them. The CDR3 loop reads CASSRPGQEASGELFF. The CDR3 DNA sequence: TGTGCCAGCAGCCGTCCTGGCCAGGAAGCGTCAGGGGAGCTGTTTTTT.

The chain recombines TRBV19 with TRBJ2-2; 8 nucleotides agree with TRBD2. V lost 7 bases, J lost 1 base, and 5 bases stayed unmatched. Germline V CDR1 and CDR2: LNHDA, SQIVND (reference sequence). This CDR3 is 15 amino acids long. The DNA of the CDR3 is TGTGCCAGTAAGCCGGGGGGGCGGAACACCGGGGAGCTGTTTTTT. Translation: CASKPGGRNTGELFF.

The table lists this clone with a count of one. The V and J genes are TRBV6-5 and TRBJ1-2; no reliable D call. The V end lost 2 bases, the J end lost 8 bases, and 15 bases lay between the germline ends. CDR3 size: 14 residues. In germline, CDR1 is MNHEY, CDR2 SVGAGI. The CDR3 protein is CASSYERRGSGYTF. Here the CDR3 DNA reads TGTGCCAGCAGTTACGAAAGGCGGGGTAGCGGCTACACCTTC.

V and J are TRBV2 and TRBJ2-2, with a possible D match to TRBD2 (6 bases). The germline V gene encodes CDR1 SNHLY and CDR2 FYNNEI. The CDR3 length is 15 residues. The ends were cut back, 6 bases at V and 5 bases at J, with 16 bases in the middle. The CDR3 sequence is CASRGRGPGTGELFF. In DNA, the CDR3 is TGTGCCAGCAGAGGGCGGGGCCCGGGGACCGGGGAGCTGTTTTTT.

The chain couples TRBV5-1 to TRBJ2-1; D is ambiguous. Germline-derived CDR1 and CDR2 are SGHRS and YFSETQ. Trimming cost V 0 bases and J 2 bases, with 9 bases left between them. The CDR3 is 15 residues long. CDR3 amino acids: CASSLDNGAYNEQFF. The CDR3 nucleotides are TGCGCCAGCAGCTTGGATAATGGAGCCTACAATGAGCAGTTCTTC.

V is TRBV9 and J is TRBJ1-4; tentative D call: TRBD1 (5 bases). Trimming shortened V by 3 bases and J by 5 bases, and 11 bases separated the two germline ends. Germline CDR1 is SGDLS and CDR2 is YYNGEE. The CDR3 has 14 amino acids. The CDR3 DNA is TGTGCCAGCAGCGCTGGAGAGGGGAATGAAAAACTGTTTTTT. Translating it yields CASSAGEGNEKLFF.

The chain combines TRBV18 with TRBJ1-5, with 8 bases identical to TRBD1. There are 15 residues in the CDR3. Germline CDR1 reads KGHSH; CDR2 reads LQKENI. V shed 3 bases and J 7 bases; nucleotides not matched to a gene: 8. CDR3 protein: CASSPQGAQRQPQHF. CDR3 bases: TGTGCCAGCTCACCCCAGGGGGCGCAAAGACAGCCCCAGCATTTT.

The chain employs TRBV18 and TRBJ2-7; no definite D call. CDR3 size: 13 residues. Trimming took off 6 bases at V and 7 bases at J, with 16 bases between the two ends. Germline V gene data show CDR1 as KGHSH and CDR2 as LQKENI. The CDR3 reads CASSSDQQSEQYF. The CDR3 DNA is TGTGCCAGCTCTTCTGACCAGCAGTCGGAGCAGTACTTC.

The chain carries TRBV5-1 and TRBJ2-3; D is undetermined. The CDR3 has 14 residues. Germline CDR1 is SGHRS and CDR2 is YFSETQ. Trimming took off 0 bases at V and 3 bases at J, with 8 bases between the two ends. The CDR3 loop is CASSLGEVTDTQYF. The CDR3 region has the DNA TGCGCCAGCAGCTTGGGTGAGGTGACAGATACGCAGTATTTT.

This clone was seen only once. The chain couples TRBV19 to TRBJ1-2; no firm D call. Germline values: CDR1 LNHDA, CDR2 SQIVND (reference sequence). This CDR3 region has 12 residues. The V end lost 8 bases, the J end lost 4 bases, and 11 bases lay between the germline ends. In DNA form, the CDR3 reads TGTGCCAGTGAAAACACCTCCTATGGCTACACCTTC. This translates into CASENTSYGYTF.

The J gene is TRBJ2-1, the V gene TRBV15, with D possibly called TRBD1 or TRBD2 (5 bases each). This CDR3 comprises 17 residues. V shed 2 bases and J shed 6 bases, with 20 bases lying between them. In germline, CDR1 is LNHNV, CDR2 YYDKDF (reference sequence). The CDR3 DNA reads TGTGCCACCAGCAGAATCACGAGGGGCAGCAGGGCCAATGAGCAGTTCTTC. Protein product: CATSRITRGSRANEQFF.

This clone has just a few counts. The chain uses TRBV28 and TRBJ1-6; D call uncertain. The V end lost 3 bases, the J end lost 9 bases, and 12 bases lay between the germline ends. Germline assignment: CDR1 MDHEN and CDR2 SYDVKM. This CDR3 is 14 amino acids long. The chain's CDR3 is CASSFPDLRSPLHF. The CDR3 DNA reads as TGTGCCAGCAGTTTCCCCGATTTGCGTTCACCCCTCCACTTT.

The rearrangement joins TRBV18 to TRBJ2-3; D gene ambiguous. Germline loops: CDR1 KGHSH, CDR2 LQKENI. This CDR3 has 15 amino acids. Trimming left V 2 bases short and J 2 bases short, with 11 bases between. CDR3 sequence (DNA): TGTGCCAGCTCACCATTTAACAGCAACACAGATACGCAGTATTTT. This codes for CASSPFNSNTDTQYF.

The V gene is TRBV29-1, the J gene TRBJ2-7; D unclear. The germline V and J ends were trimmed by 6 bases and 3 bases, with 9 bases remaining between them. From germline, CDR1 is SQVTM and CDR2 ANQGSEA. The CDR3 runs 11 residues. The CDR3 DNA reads TGCAGCGTCGCCCGACACTACGAGCAGTACTTC. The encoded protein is CSVARHYEQYF.

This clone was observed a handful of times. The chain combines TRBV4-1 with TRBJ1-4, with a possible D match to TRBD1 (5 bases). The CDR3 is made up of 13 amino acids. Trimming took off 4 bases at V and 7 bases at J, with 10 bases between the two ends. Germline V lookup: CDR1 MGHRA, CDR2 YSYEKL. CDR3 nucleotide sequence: TGCGCCAGCAGCCCCCTGGGGACTGAAAAACTGTTTTTT. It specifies CASSPLGTEKLFF.

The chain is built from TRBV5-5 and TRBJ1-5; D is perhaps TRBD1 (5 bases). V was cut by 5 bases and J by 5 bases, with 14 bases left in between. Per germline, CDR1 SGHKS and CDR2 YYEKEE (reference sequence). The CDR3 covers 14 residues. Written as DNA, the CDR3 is TGTGCCAGCAGTCTTCTCGCAGGGTATCAGCCCCAGCATTTT. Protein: CASSLLAGYQPQHF.

The CDR3 nucleotides read TGTGCCAGCAGCGTCCAGAGCAATCAGCCCCAGCATTTT. It yields the protein CASSVQSNQPQHF. This chain uses TRBV11-2 with TRBJ1-5; D ambiguous. Looked up from germline, CDR1 is SGHAT and CDR2 is FQNNGV. The V end lost 5 bases, the J end lost 1 base, and 6 bases lay between the germline ends. The CDR3 loop spans 13 amino acids.

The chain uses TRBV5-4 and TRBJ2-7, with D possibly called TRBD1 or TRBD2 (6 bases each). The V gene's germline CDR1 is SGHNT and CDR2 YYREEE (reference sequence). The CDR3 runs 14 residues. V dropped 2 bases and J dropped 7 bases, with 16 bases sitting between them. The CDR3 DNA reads TGTGCCAGCAGCTTCGGTCCGGGGGCGGCTGAGCAGTACTTC. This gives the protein CASSFGPGAAEQYF.

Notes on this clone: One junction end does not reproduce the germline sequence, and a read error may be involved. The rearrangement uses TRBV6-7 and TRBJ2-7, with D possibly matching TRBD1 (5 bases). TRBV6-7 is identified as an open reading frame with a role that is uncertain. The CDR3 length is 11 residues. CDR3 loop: CASSKTDRLSF. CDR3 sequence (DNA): TGTGCCAGCAGTAAGACAGATCGACTTTCCTTC.

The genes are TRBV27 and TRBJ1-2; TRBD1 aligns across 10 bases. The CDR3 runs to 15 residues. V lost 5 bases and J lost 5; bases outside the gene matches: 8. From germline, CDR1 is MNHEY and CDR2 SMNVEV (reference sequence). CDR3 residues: CASSPPGQGIYGYTF. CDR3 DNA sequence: TGTGCCAGCAGTCCCCCGGGACAGGGGATATATGGCTACACCTTC.

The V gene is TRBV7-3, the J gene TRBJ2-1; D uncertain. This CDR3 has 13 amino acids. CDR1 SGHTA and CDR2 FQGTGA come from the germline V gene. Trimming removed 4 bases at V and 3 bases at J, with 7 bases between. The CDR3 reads CASSSLGYNEQFF. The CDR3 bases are TGTGCCAGCAGCTCACTTGGCTACAATGAGCAGTTCTTC. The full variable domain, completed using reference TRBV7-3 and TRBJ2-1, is GAGVSQTPSNKVTEKGKYVELRCDPISGHTALYWYRQSLGQGPEFLIYFQGTGAADDSGLPNDRFFAVRPEGSVSTLKIQRTERGDSAVYLCASSSLGYNEQFFGPGTRLTVL.

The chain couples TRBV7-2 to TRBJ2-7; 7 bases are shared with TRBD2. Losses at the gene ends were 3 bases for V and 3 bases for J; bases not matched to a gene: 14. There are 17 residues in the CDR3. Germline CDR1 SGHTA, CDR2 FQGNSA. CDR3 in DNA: TGTGCCAGCAGCTTTCAGCGGTTTGGGGGGGTCTTCTACGAGCAGTACTTC. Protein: CASSFQRFGGVFYEQYF.